The present T cell receptor (beta chain) was sequenced within a study of shared clonotypes between healthy human individuals. Clones were read by immunoSEQ multiplex PCR, and TCRdb kept only the in-frame ones, dropping some. This sample has a few million clones, with just over 90% found just once. The CDR3 consists of 14 residues. The germline V gene encodes CDR1 SNHLY and CDR2 FYNNEI. The trim removed 6 bases at V and 5 bases at J, leaving 6 bases unmatched. Sequenced material: naive CD4+ T cells from PBMCs. As for subset: CD45RA+ positively selected. V is TRBV2 and J is TRBJ1-2, with 10 bases matching TRBD1. This receptor was identified in a man aged 18 to 35 in good health. Some clones in this sample may be carry-over from other donors' samples. The chain's CDR3 is CASRRTGGPYGYTF. In DNA form, the CDR3 reads TGTGCCAGCAGGCGGACAGGGGGGCCATATGGCTACACCTTC.